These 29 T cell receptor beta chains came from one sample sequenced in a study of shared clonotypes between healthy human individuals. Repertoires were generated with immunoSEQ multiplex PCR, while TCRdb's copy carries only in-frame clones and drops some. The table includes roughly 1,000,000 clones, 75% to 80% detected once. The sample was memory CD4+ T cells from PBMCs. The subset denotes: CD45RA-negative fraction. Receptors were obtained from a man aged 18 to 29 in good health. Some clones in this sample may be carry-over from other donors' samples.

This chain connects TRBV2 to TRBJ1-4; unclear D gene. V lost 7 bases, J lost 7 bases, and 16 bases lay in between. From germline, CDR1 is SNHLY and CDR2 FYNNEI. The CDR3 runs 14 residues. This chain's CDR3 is CASKVEVESEKLFF. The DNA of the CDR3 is TGTGCCAGCAAGGTAGAGGTGGAGAGTGAAAAACTGTTTTTT. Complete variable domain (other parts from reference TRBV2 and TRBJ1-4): EPEVTQTPSHQVTQMGQEVILRCVPISNHLYFYWYRQILGQKVEFLVSFYNNEISEKSEIFDDQFSVERPDGSNFTLKIRSTKLEDSAMYFCASKVEVESEKLFFGSGTQLSVL.

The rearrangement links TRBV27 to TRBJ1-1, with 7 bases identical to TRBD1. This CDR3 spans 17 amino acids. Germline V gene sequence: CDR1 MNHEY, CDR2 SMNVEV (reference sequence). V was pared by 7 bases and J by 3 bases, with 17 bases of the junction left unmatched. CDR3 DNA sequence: TGTGCCAGCAAAGGGAAAGGGCGACAGGGAGGCGACACTGAAGCTTTCTTT. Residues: CASKGKGRQGGDTEAFF.

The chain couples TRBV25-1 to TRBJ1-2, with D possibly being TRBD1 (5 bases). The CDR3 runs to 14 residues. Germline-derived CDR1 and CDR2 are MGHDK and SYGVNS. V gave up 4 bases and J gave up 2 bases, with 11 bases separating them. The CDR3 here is CASSASGLNYGYTF. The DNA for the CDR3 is TGTGCCAGCAGTGCCTCGGGACTGAACTATGGCTACACCTTC.

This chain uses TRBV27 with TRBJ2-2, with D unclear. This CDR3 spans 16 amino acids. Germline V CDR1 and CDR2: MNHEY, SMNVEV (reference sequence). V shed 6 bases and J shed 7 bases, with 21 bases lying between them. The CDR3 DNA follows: TGTGCCAGCAGAGAAATACTGACACAGTCTGACGGGGAGCTGTTTTTT. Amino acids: CASREILTQSDGELFF.

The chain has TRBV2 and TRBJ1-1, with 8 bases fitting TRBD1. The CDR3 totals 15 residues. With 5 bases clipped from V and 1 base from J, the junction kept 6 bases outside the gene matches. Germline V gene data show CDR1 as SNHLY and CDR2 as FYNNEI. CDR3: CASSSLTGANTEAFF. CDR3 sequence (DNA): TGTGCCAGCAGTTCACTGACAGGGGCGAACACTGAAGCTTTCTTT.

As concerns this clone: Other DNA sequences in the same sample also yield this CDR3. The CDR3 loop is CASSLGGPQPQHF. The DNA of the CDR3 is TGTGCCAGCAGTTTAGGCGGTCCCCAGCCCCAGCATTTT. The chain employs TRBV28 and TRBJ1-5; D uncertain. Germline loops: CDR1 MDHEN, CDR2 SYDVKM. CDR3 size: 13 residues. The germline V and J ends were trimmed by 2 bases and 7 bases, with 9 bases remaining between them.

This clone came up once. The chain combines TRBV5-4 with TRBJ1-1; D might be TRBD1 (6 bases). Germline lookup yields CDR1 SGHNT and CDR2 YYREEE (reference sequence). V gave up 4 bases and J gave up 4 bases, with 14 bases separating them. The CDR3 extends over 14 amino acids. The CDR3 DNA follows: TGTGCCAGCAGCCCACTAACAGGGATCACTGAAGCTTTCTTT. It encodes CASSPLTGITEAFF.

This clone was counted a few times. Written as DNA, the CDR3 is TGTGCCAGCAGTTACTCGGGCACAGATACGCAGTATTTT. Translating it yields CASSYSGTDTQYF. This chain joins TRBV2 and TRBJ2-3, with no clear D. Germline V gene lookup returns CDR1 SNHLY and CDR2 FYNNEI. Trimming pared 5 bases from V and 1 base from J, leaving 7 bases between. CDR3 length equals 13 residues.

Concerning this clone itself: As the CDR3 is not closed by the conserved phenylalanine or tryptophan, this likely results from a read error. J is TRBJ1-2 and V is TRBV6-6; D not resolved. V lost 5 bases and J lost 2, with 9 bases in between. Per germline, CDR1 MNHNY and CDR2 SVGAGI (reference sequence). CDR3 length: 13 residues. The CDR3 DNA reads TGTGCCAGCAGTCCTTCTCCCAACTATGGCTACACCATC. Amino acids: CASSPSPNYGYTI.

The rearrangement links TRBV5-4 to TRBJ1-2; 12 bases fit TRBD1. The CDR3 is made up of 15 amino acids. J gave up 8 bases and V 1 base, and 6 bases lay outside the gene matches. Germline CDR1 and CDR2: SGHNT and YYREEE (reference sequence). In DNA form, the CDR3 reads TGTGCCAGCAGCTTGCCGGGACAGGGGGCGCGGGGCTACACCTTC. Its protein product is CASSLPGQGARGYTF.

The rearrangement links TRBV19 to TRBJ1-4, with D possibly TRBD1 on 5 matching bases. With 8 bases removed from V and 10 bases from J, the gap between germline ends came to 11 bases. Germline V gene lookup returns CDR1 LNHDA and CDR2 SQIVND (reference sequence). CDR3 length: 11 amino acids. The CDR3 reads CASGDRGKLFF. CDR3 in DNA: TGTGCCAGTGGGGACCGGGGAAAACTGTTTTTT.

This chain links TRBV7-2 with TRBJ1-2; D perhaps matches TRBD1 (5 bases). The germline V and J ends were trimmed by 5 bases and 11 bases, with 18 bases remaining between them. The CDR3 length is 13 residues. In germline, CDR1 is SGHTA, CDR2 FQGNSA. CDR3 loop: CASSPDQGGAYTF. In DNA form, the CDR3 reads TGTGCCAGCAGCCCAGATCAGGGTGGGGCGTACACCTTC.

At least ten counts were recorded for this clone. The CDR3 DNA reads TGTGCCAGTAGTAAGCAGCAATCCTATGGCTACACCTTC. Translation: CASSKQQSYGYTF. The rearrangement links TRBV19 to TRBJ1-2; D is unresolved. Germline V CDR1 and CDR2: LNHDA, SQIVND (reference sequence). This CDR3 region has 13 residues. Trimming took off 4 bases at V and 4 bases at J, with 10 bases between the two ends.

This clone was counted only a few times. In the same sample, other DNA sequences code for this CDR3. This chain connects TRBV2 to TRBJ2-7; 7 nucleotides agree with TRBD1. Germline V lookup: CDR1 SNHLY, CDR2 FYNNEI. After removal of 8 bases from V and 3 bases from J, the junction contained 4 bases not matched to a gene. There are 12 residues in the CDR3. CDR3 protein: CASRDRDYEQYF. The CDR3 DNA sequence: TGTGCCAGCCGAGACAGGGACTACGAGCAGTACTTC.

The CDR3 DNA is TGTGCCAGTAGTATCAGGGGGCAAACCTACGAGCAGTACTTC. This translates into CASSIRGQTYEQYF. The J gene is TRBJ2-7, the V gene TRBV19; 8 nucleotides align to TRBD1. The germline V gene has CDR1 LNHDA and CDR2 SQIVND (reference sequence). The length of the CDR3 is 14 residues. Trimming removed 3 bases from V and 2 bases from J; junction bases left unmatched: 3.

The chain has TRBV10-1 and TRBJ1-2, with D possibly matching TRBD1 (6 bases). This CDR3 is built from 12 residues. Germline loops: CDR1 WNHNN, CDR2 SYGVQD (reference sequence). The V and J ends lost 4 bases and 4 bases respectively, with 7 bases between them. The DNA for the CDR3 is TGCGCCAGCAGTGCAGGGGCCTATGGCTACACCTTC. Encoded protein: CASSAGAYGYTF.

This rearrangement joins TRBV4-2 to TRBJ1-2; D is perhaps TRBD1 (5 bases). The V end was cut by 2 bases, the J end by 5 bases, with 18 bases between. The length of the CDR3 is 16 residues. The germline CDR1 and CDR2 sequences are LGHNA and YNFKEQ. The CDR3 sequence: CASSQQTRGQEYGYTF. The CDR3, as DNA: TGTGCCAGCAGCCAACAGACGAGGGGTCAGGAGTATGGCTACACCTTC.

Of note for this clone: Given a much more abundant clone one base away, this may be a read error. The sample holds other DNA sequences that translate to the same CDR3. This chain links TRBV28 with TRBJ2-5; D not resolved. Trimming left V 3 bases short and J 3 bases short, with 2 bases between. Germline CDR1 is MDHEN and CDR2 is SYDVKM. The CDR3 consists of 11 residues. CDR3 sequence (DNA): TGTGCCAGCAGTTTCGAAGAGACCCAGTACTTC. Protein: CASSFEETQYF.

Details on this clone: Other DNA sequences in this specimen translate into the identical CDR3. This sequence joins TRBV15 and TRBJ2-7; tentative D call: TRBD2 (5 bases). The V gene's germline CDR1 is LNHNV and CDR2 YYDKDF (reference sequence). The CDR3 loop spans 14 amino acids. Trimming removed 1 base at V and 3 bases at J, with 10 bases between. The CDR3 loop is CATSRGTASYEQYF. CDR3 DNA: TGTGCCACCAGCAGAGGGACTGCTAGCTACGAGCAGTACTTC.

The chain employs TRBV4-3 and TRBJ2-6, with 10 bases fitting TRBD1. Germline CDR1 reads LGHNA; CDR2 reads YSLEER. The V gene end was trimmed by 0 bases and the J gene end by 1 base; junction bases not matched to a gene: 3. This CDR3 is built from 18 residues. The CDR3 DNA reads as TGCGCCAGCAGCCAAGACCCGGGACAGGGGTCTGGGGCCAACGTCCTGACTTTC. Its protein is CASSQDPGQGSGANVLTF.

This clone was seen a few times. The CDR3 region is CASRMSLGGETQYF. In nucleotides, the CDR3 is TGCGCCAGCAGGATGAGTCTCGGGGGCGAGACCCAGTACTTC. The rearrangement uses TRBV10-2 and TRBJ2-5; D possibly uses TRBD1 or TRBD2 (6 bases each). Germline CDR1 is WSHSY and CDR2 is SAAADI. The length of the CDR3 is 14 residues. V was shortened by 6 bases and J by 5 bases, with 16 bases between the two germline ends.

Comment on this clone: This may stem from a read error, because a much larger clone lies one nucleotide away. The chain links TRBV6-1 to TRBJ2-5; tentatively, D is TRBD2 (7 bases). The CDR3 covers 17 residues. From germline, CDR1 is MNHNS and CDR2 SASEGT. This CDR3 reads CAGSGRGSSGGRETQYF. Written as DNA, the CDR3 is TGTGCCGGCAGTGGTAGGGGGTCTAGCGGAGGAAGAGAGACCCAGTACTTC.

The CDR3 sequence: CASSDLPHQPQHF. The CDR3 coding sequence is TGTGCCAGCAGTGACCTGCCCCATCAGCCCCAGCATTTT. J is TRBJ1-5 and V is TRBV6-1; no reliable D call. With 3 bases removed from V and 5 bases from J, the gap between germline ends came to 8 bases. CDR1 and CDR2 (germline): MNHNS, SASEGT. This CDR3 is 13 amino acids long.

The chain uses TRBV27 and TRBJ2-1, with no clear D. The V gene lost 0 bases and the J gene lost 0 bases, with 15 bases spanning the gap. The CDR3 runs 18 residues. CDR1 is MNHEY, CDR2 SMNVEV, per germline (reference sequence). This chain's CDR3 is CASSLSFGWMSSYNEQFF. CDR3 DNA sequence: TGTGCCAGCAGTTTATCGTTTGGTTGGATGAGCTCCTACAATGAGCAGTTCTTC.

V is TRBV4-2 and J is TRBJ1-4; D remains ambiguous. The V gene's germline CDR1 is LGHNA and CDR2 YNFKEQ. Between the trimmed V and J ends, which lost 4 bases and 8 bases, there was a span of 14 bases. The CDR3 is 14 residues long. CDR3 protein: CASSLGVLSEKLFF. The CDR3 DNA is TGTGCCAGCAGCCTTGGGGTTTTAAGCGAAAAACTGTTTTTT.

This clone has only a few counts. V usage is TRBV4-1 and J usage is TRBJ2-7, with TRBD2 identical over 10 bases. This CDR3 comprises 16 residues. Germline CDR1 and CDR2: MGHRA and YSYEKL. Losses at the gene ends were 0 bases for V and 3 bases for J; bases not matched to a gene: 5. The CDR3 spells CASSQDKTSGFYEQYF. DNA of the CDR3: TGCGCCAGCAGCCAAGATAAGACTAGCGGGTTCTACGAGCAGTACTTC.

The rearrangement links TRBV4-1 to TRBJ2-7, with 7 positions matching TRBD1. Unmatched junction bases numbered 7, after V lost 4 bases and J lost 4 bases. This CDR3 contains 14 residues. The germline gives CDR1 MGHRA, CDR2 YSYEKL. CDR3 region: CASSPGTVRYEQYF. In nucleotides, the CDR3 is TGCGCCAGCAGCCCCGGGACAGTTAGGTACGAGCAGTACTTC.

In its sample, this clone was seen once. This CDR3 reads CASSSGSGSSGANVLTF. The CDR3 bases are TGTGCCAGCAGCTCCGGCAGCGGGAGCTCTGGGGCCAACGTCCTGACTTTC. The chain joins TRBV7-3 to TRBJ2-6; 8 nucleotides agree with TRBD2. V lost 4 bases, J lost 0 bases, and 5 bases stayed unmatched. This CDR3 spans 17 amino acids. Per germline, CDR1 SGHTA and CDR2 FQGTGA.

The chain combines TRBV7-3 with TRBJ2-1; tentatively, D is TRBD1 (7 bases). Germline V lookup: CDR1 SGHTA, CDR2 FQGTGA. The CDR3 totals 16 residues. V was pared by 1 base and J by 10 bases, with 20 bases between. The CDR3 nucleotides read TGTGCCAGCAGCTTAAGTCCCACCAGGGGGGCGGAAGAGCAGTTCTTC. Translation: CASSLSPTRGAEEQFF.